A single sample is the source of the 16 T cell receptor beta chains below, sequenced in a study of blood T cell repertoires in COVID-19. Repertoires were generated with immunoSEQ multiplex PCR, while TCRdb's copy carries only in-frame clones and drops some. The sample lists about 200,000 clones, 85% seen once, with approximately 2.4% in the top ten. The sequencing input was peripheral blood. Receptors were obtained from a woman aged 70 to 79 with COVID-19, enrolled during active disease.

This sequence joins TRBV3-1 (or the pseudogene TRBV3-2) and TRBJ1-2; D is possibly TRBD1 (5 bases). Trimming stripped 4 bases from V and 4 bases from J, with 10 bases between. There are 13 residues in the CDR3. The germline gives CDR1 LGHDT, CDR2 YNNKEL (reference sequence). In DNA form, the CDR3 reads TGTGCCAGCAGCCCGGACACGCGCTATGGCTACACCTTC. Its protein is CASSPDTRYGYTF.

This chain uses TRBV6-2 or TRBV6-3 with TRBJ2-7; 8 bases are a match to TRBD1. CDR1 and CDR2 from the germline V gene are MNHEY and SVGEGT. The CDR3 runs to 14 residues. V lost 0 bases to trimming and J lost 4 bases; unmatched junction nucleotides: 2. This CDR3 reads CASSYSGTGYEQYF. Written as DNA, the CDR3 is TGTGCCAGCAGTTACTCTGGGACAGGATACGAGCAGTACTTC.

The chain's CDR3 is CASTPSGTKNTEAFF. CDR3 nucleotide sequence: TGTGCCAGCACTCCCTCAGGGACAAAGAACACTGAAGCTTTCTTT. J is TRBJ1-1 and V is TRBV2; weak D call: TRBD1 (6 bases). V was clipped by 7 bases and J by 1 base, with 16 bases between them. This CDR3 region has 15 residues. Looked up from germline, CDR1 is SNHLY and CDR2 is FYNNEI.

The CDR3 DNA reads as TGTGCCAGCAGCTTAAGACAGGGGTTCGCCGGGGGTTCTGAAGCTTTCTTT. Residues: CASSLRQGFAGGSEAFF. V and J are TRBV11-3 and TRBJ1-1, with 8 bases that match TRBD1. Germline values: CDR1 SGHNT, CDR2 YENEEA. This CDR3 spans 17 amino acids. V was clipped by 2 bases and J by 6 bases; unmatched bases: 14.

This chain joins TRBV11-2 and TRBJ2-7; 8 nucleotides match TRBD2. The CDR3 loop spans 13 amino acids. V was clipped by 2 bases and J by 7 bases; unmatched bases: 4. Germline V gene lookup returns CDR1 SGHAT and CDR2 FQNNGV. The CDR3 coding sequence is TGTGCCAGCAGCTTAAGCGGGAGCGGAGAGCAGTACTTC. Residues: CASSLSGSGEQYF.

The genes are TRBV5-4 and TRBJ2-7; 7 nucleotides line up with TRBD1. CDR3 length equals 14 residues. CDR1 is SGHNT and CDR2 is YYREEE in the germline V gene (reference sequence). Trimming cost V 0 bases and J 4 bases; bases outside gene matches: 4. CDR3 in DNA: TGTGCCAGCAGCTTGGAACAGGGGCGATACGAGCAGTACTTC. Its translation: CASSLEQGRYEQYF.

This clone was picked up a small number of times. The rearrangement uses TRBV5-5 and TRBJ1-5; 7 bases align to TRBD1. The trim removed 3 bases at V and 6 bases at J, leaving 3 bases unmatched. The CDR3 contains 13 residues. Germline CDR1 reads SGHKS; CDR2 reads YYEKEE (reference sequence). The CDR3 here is CASSSGGFQPQHF. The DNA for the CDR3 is TGTGCCAGCAGCTCAGGGGGTTTTCAGCCCCAGCATTTT.

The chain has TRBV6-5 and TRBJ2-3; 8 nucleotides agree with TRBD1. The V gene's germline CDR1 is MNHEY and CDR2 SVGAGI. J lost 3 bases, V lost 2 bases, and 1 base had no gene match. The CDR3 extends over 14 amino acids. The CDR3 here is CASSYNRGTDTQYF. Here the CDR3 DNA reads TGTGCCAGCAGTTACAACAGGGGGACAGATACGCAGTATTTT.

The CDR3: CASSLWAGGPYEQYF. The DNA for the CDR3 is TGTGCCAGCAGTCTTTGGGCAGGGGGCCCCTACGAGCAGTACTTC. The V and J genes are TRBV6-5 and TRBJ2-7; 8 positions agree with TRBD1. The J segment lost 2 bases and the V segment lost 5 bases, leaving 8 bases of the junction unmatched. The CDR3 totals 15 residues. Germline lookup yields CDR1 MNHEY and CDR2 SVGAGI.

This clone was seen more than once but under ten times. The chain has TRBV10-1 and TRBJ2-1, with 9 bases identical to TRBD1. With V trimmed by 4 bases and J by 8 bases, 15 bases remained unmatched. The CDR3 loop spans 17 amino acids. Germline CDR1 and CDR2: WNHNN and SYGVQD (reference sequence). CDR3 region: CASSADRGRGKRDEQFF. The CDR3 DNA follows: TGCGCCAGCAGTGCGGACAGGGGAAGAGGTAAGCGCGATGAGCAGTTCTTC.

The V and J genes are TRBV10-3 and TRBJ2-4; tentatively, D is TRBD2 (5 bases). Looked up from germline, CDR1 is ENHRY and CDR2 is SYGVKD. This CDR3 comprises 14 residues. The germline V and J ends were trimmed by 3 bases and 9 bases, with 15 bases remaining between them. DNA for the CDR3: TGTGCCATCAGTGAAAACCCGGACTCGGGCATTCAGTACTTC. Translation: CAISENPDSGIQYF.

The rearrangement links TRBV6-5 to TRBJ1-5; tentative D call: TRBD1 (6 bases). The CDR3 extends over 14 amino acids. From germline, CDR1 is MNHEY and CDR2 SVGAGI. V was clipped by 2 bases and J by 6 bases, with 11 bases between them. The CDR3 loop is CASSYGPGVQPQHF. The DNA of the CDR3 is TGTGCCAGCAGTTACGGGCCAGGGGTTCAGCCCCAGCATTTT.

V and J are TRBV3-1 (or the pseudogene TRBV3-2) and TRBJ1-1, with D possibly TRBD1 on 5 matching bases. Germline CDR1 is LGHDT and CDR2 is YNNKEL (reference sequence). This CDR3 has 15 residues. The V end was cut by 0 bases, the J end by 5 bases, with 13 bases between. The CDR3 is CASSQDGTFGTEAFF. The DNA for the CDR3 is TGTGCCAGCAGCCAAGATGGGACTTTTGGGACTGAAGCTTTCTTT.

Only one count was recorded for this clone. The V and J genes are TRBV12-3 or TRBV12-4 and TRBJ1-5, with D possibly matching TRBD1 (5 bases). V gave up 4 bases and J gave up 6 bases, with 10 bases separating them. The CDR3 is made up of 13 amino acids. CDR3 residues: CASSYGHAQPQHF. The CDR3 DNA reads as TGTGCCAGCAGTTACGGACATGCTCAGCCCCAGCATTTT.

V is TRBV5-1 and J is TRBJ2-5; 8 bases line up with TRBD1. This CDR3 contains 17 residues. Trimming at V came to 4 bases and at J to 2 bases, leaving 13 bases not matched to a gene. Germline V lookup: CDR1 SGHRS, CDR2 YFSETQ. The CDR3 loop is CASSANHMTGAQETQYF. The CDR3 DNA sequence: TGCGCCAGCAGCGCTAACCATATGACAGGGGCTCAAGAGACCCAGTACTTC.

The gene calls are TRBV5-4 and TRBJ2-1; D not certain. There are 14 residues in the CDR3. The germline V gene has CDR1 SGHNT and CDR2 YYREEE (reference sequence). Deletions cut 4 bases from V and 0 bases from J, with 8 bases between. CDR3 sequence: CASSPRDSYNEQFF. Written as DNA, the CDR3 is TGTGCCAGCAGCCCCCGCGACTCCTACAATGAGCAGTTCTTC.